Listed here are 5 T cell receptor beta chains from one sample, sequenced in a study of T cell responses to AZD1222 COVID-19 vaccine (dated by TCRdb to the early 2020s). The label giving this sample's time point can be read as: baseline before first vaccination. According to the study, the label for this sample's treatment or condition signals: meningococcal conjugate vaccine given as trial control. Library prep was done by the immunoSEQ multiplex PCR assay. In its TCRdb copy, this immuneACCESS table keeps in-frame sequences only and misses some clones. Where compared with another copy, unresolved V genes explain less than half of these, and the others have no known cause. This sample lists about 220,000 clones; around 93% were detected once. Approximately 1% of the sample is taken by the ten largest. The specimen was peripheral blood, collected on day 0 of MenACWY control vaccination. The receptors stem from an adult in good health.

On this clone: The germline gene is not matched at one end of the junction; a read error may be the cause. The chain has TRBV7-7 and TRBJ2-5; 9 positions match TRBD2. The CDR3 is made up of 15 amino acids. Germline lookup yields CDR1 SSHAT and CDR2 FNYEAQ (reference sequence). The CDR3 region is CASSFSGGSGETQYF. In nucleotides, the CDR3 is TGTGCTAGCAGCTTTAGCGGGGGTTCAGGAGAGACCCAGTACTTC.

The rearrangement links TRBV7-8 to TRBJ2-7, with D hard to call. V gave up 3 bases and J gave up 0 bases, with 9 bases separating them. The CDR3 contains 14 residues. Germline V lookup: CDR1 SGHVS, CDR2 FQNEAQ. The CDR3: CASSFPRTSYEQYF. As DNA, the CDR3 is TGTGCCAGCAGCTTTCCCAGGACCTCCTACGAGCAGTACTTC. Full variable domain (missing parts from reference TRBV7-8 and TRBJ2-7): GAGVSQSPRYKVAKRGQDVALRCDPISGHVSLFWYQQALGQGPEFLTYFQNEAQLDKSGLPSDRFFAERPEGSVSTLKIQRTQQEDSAVYLCASSFPRTSYEQYFGPGTRLTVT.

The V gene is TRBV6-6, the J gene TRBJ1-3; 12 bases map to TRBD1. There are 16 residues in the CDR3. Germline lookup yields CDR1 MNHNY and CDR2 SVGAGI (reference sequence). V gave up 6 bases and J gave up 8 bases; unmatched junction bases: 11. This chain's CDR3 is CASSTGDRGLLDTIYF. For the CDR3, the DNA is TGTGCCAGCAGCACCGGGGACAGGGGGCTTCTAGACACCATATATTTT.

The genes are TRBV9 and TRBJ2-5, with D hard to call. Trimming took 2 bases from V and 0 from J, leaving 5 bases between them. The CDR3 has 13 amino acids. The germline V gene has CDR1 SGDLS and CDR2 YYNGEE. The chain's CDR3 is CASSVSYQETQYF. For the CDR3, the DNA is TGTGCCAGCAGCGTCTCGTACCAAGAGACCCAGTACTTC.

V and J are TRBV29-1 and TRBJ1-2; D uncertain. Germline-derived CDR1 and CDR2 are SQVTM and ANQGSEA. Trimming took off 5 bases at V and 6 bases at J, with 7 bases between the two ends. The CDR3 has 10 residues. This CDR3 is CSVNVHGYTF. DNA for the CDR3: TGCAGCGTTAACGTACATGGCTACACCTTC.